One and the same sample provided the 31 T cell receptor beta chains below, sequenced in a study of OX40 agonist ivuxolimab in advanced cancers. The table came from immunoSEQ multiplex PCR; TCRdb's copy has only in-frame clones and leaves some out. Among roughly 37,000 clones listed, 74% were seen once. The specimen was CD4+ or CD8+ T cells sorted from blood, collected in a trial of the OX40 agonist ivuxolimab. These receptors came from an adult with an advanced solid tumor such as melanoma, head and neck, liver or kidney cancer.

The chain employs TRBV5-1 and TRBJ2-2; no reliable D call. The V end lost 2 bases, the J end lost 3 bases, and 2 bases lay between the germline ends. CDR1 and CDR2 (germline): SGHRS, YFSETQ. CDR3 length equals 12 residues. The CDR3 DNA reads as TGCGCCAGCAGCTTCTACACCGGGGAGCTGTTTTTT. This gives the protein CASSFYTGELFF. The full variable domain, its missing parts supplied by reference TRBV5-1 and TRBJ2-2, is KAGVTQTPRYLIKTRGQQVTLSCSPISGHRSVSWYQQTPGQGLQFLFEYFSETQRNKGNFPGRFSGRQFSNSRSEMNVSTLELGDSALYLCASSFYTGELFFGEGSRLTVL.

The gene calls are TRBV11-1 and TRBJ1-6, with D possibly matching TRBD1 (5 bases). This CDR3 comprises 14 residues. Trimming took 5 bases from V and 9 from J, leaving 14 bases between them. The germline V gene encodes CDR1 SGHAT and CDR2 FQDESV (reference sequence). CDR3: CASSPPGNGSPLHF. The CDR3 nucleotides read TGTGCCAGCAGCCCCCCAGGGAATGGTTCACCCCTCCACTTT.

The rearrangement uses TRBV4-1 and TRBJ2-1; 7 nucleotides line up with TRBD1. Losses at the gene ends were 0 bases for V and 9 bases for J; bases not matched to a gene: 5. Germline assignment: CDR1 MGHRA and CDR2 YSYEKL. The CDR3 consists of 14 residues. Here the CDR3 reads CASSQEGGTFEQFF. Here the CDR3 DNA reads TGCGCCAGCAGCCAAGAAGGGGGCACTTTTGAGCAGTTCTTC.

The chain couples TRBV29-1 to TRBJ2-7; 8 bases line up with TRBD1. The CDR3 runs to 14 residues. After removal of 4 bases from V and 5 bases from J, the junction contained 10 bases not matched to a gene. CDR1 SQVTM and CDR2 ANQGSEA come from the germline V gene. The CDR3 is CSVGASGTGHEQYF. CDR3 DNA sequence: TGCAGCGTTGGAGCTTCCGGGACAGGCCACGAGCAGTACTTC.

The V call is TRBV5-8, the J call TRBJ2-2, with 10 bases matching TRBD2. Germline V gene sequence: CDR1 SGHTS, CDR2 YDEGEE. Losses at the gene ends were 0 bases for V and 8 bases for J; bases not matched to a gene: 7. This CDR3 has 16 amino acids. CDR3 amino acids: CASSLDLAGVIGELFF. The CDR3 region has the DNA TGTGCCAGCAGCTTGGATCTAGCGGGGGTAATTGGGGAGCTGTTTTTT.

The chain employs TRBV5-1 and TRBJ1-1; 7 bases are a match to TRBD1. The junction had 16 bases not matched to a gene; V was cut back by 1 base and J by 7 bases. Germline loops: CDR1 SGHRS, CDR2 YFSETQ. The CDR3 sequence is 17 residues long. In DNA, the CDR3 is TGCGCCAGCAGCTTGCGCAAGAGGACAGGCCCTTCTCTTGAAGCTTTCTTT. It is translated as CASSLRKRTGPSLEAFF.

V usage is TRBV18 and J usage is TRBJ1-5, with D possibly being TRBD1 (5 bases). From germline, CDR1 is KGHSH and CDR2 LQKENI. This CDR3 has 15 amino acids. The ends were cut back, 2 bases at V and 6 bases at J, with 14 bases in the middle. The CDR3 DNA follows: TGTGCCAGCTCACCAGGGGCGGCTGGGTCTCAGCCCCAGCATTTT. Residues: CASSPGAAGSQPQHF.

The chain is built from TRBV11-3 and TRBJ2-1; a weak D match, TRBD2 (6 bases). Germline CDR1 SGHNT, CDR2 YENEEA. The CDR3 extends over 16 amino acids. Trimming cost V 5 bases and J 2 bases, with 16 bases left between them. DNA for the CDR3: TGTGCCAGCAGCCCGCGGGGACGGCGTACCTACAATGAGCAGTTCTTC. Its protein product is CASSPRGRRTYNEQFF.

This chain links TRBV6-1 with TRBJ2-5; the match to TRBD1 covers 9 bases. The CDR3 consists of 14 residues. The V and J ends lost 11 bases and 5 bases, in that order; junction bases with no gene match: 12. The germline V gene encodes CDR1 MNHNS and CDR2 SASEGT. The CDR3 reads CAGSYRGLGETQYF. In DNA, the CDR3 is TGTGCCGGGTCGTACAGGGGGCTTGGGGAGACCCAGTACTTC.

The chain uses TRBV27 and TRBJ1-1; 9 bases fit TRBD1. Losses at the gene ends were 7 bases for V and 3 bases for J; bases not matched to a gene: 6. Germline V gene sequence: CDR1 MNHEY, CDR2 SMNVEV (reference sequence). The CDR3 sequence is 14 residues long. This chain's CDR3 is CASKGGTGYTEAFF. CDR3 sequence (DNA): TGTGCCAGCAAAGGAGGGACAGGGTACACTGAAGCTTTCTTT.

The chain employs TRBV10-3 and TRBJ1-5; D uncertain. The germline CDR1 and CDR2 sequences are ENHRY and SYGVKD. This CDR3 spans 13 amino acids. The V gene lost 2 bases and the J gene lost 7 bases, with 9 bases spanning the gap. CDR3 in amino acids: CAISEHGQQPQHF. The CDR3 DNA reads as TGTGCCATCAGTGAGCATGGGCAACAGCCCCAGCATTTT.

The gene calls are TRBV30 and TRBJ1-4; 7 bases fit TRBD1. CDR3 length: 14 amino acids. Losses at the gene ends were 1 base for V and 5 bases for J; bases not matched to a gene: 4. Germline lookup yields CDR1 GTSNPN and CDR2 SVGIG (reference sequence). The CDR3 region is CAWSGAQGNEKLFF. CDR3 in DNA: TGTGCCTGGAGTGGCGCACAGGGGAATGAAAAACTGTTTTTT.

The rearrangement links TRBV7-3 to TRBJ2-3; 7 positions agree with TRBD1. V was clipped by 5 bases and J by 10 bases; unmatched bases: 9. The CDR3 sequence is 13 residues long. Per the germline V gene, CDR1 is SGHTA and CDR2 is FQGTGA. The chain's CDR3 is CASSPGQTQPQYF. The CDR3 DNA sequence: TGTGCCAGCAGCCCGGGACAGACCCAGCCGCAGTATTTT.

The chain is built from TRBV6-7 and TRBJ1-5; D is unresolved. TRBV6-7 is given ORF status, its function remaining uncertain. The CDR3 spans 13 residues. V was shortened by 0 bases and J by 7 bases, with 7 bases between the two germline ends. CDR3 amino acids: CASSYSERQPQHF. The CDR3 region has the DNA TGTGCCAGCAGTTACTCCGAGCGGCAGCCCCAGCATTTT.

A word on this clone: In the same sample, other DNA sequences code for this CDR3. V and J are TRBV6-1 and TRBJ1-2; D call uncertain. V lost 1 base and J 8 bases, leaving 11 bases between the germline ends. Germline V gene lookup returns CDR1 MNHNS and CDR2 SASEGT. The CDR3 spans 13 residues. This CDR3 reads CASSEGLIGGYTF. The CDR3 DNA is TGTGCCAGCAGTGAAGGACTAATAGGAGGCTACACCTTC.

The V gene is TRBV7-2, the J gene TRBJ2-7; D may correspond to TRBD1 or TRBD2 (7 bases each). Germline CDR1 reads SGHTA; CDR2 reads FQGNSA. The CDR3 loop spans 15 amino acids. Trimming pared 1 base from V and 3 bases from J, leaving 13 bases between. CDR3 nucleotides: TGTGCCAGCAGCTTAGGCAGGGGGGGATTCTACGAGCAGTACGTC. It translates to CASSLGRGGFYEQYV.

The chain recombines TRBV6-1 with TRBJ2-2; no clear D. V lost 4 bases and J lost 6, with 15 bases in between. This CDR3 is 15 amino acids long. Germline CDR1 MNHNS, CDR2 SASEGT. The CDR3 DNA reads as TGTGCCAGCAGTGCTACAGCCCAATATTCCGGGGAGCTGTTTTTT. It specifies CASSATAQYSGELFF.

This clone was detected only a few times. The rearrangement uses TRBV18 and TRBJ1-2; D remains unclear. The germline CDR1 and CDR2 sequences are KGHSH and LQKENI. Between the trimmed V and J ends, which lost 3 bases and 13 bases, there was a span of 12 bases. The CDR3 is 11 amino acids. The CDR3 is CASSPGDHLTF. In DNA, the CDR3 is TGTGCCAGCTCACCTGGCGACCATCTCACCTTC.

The chain employs TRBV7-3 and TRBJ2-5, with 8 bases lining up with TRBD1. This CDR3 is built from 16 residues. The germline V gene encodes CDR1 SGHTA and CDR2 FQGTGA. J lost 1 base, V lost 1 base, and 5 bases had no gene match. CDR3: CASSLIPTGGQETQYF. The CDR3 region has the DNA TGTGCCAGCAGCTTAATTCCCACAGGGGGCCAAGAGACCCAGTACTTC.

This chain uses TRBV10-3 with TRBJ1-4, with 7 bases lining up with TRBD1. Trimming at V came to 7 bases and at J to 5 bases, leaving 4 bases not matched to a gene. Germline V gives CDR1 ENHRY, CDR2 SYGVKD. The CDR3 has 13 residues. CDR3 amino acids: CAIKRGLNEKLFF. The CDR3 DNA is TGTGCCATCAAGAGGGGGCTAAATGAAAAACTGTTTTTT.

This chain uses TRBV6-5 with TRBJ1-1, with D perhaps matching TRBD1 (6 bases). CDR1 is MNHEY and CDR2 is SVGAGI in the germline V gene. The ends were cut back, 0 bases at V and 1 base at J, with 9 bases in the middle. The CDR3 is made up of 15 amino acids. CDR3 DNA: TGTGCCAGCAGTTACTCGACCAGGGGGAACACTGAAGCTTTCTTT. This codes for CASSYSTRGNTEAFF.

This clone turned up a few times. The chain carries TRBV25-1 and TRBJ2-5, with 9 bases aligning to TRBD1. The CDR3 is 15 amino acids. The germline gives CDR1 MGHDK, CDR2 SYGVNS. V gave up 3 bases and J gave up 4 bases; unmatched junction bases: 6. Here the CDR3 reads CASSDLGQGGETQYF. The CDR3 DNA is TGTGCCAGCAGTGACTTGGGACAGGGAGGAGAGACCCAGTACTTC.

This chain connects TRBV28 to TRBJ2-7; the match to TRBD2 covers 9 bases. This CDR3 is 15 amino acids long. Germline V gene data show CDR1 as MDHEN and CDR2 as SYDVKM. V lost 6 bases, J lost 1 base, and 7 bases stayed unmatched. CDR3 in DNA: TGTGCCAGCAGATATAGCGGGAGTAGGTCCTACGAGCAGTACTTC. It yields the protein CASRYSGSRSYEQYF.

This chain uses TRBV11-2 with TRBJ2-3; D is uncertain. V lost 5 bases to trimming and J lost 5 bases, with 14 bases between them. CDR3 length: 14 amino acids. Germline lookup yields CDR1 SGHAT and CDR2 FQNNGV. The CDR3 region has the DNA TGTGCCAGCAGCCTTAGGACCTGGGGAGATACGCAGTATTTT. Encoded protein: CASSLRTWGDTQYF.

Only a few counts were recorded for this clone. The rearrangement links TRBV9 to TRBJ2-1; 8 bases agree with TRBD1. J gave up 7 bases and V 0 bases, and 3 bases lay outside the gene matches. The CDR3 runs 14 residues. CDR1 and CDR2 (germline): SGDLS, YYNGEE. Written as DNA, the CDR3 is TGTGCCAGCAGCGTAGACAGGGGGAGGAATGAGCAGTTCTTC. Its protein is CASSVDRGRNEQFF.

J is TRBJ2-1 and V is TRBV6-6; D remains unclear. The length of the CDR3 is 14 residues. The germline CDR1 and CDR2 sequences are MNHNY and SVGAGI (reference sequence). V lost 1 base, J lost 5 bases, and 9 bases lay in between. CDR3 in DNA: TGTGCCAGCAGTTACTTCTCCCCGGACAATGAGCAGTTCTTC. It translates to CASSYFSPDNEQFF.

V usage is TRBV5-1 and J usage is TRBJ1-3; D is perhaps TRBD1 (5 bases). V lost 0 bases, J lost 3 bases, and 7 bases lay in between. Germline CDR1 SGHRS, CDR2 YFSETQ. The CDR3 is made up of 14 amino acids. CDR3 in DNA: TGCGCCAGCAGCTTGGCAGGGAATGGAAACACCATATATTTT. Its translation is CASSLAGNGNTIYF.

The V call is TRBV30, the J call TRBJ1-2; D is uncertain. The length of the CDR3 is 15 residues. Deletions cut 0 bases from V and 3 bases from J, with 14 bases between. CDR1 is GTSNPN, CDR2 SVGIG, per germline (reference sequence). CDR3 region: CAWSVKGEAHYGYTF. The CDR3, as DNA: TGTGCCTGGAGTGTGAAAGGCGAGGCTCACTATGGCTACACCTTC.

The V gene is TRBV15, the J gene TRBJ1-4; D unresolved. The CDR3 sequence is 14 residues long. V was pared by 0 bases and J by 11 bases, with 13 bases between. Germline CDR1 is LNHNV and CDR2 is YYDKDF (reference sequence). The CDR3 protein is CATSRDVAVGKLFF. DNA of the CDR3: TGTGCCACCAGCAGAGATGTAGCAGTAGGTAAACTGTTTTTT.

This clone was counted a single time. CDR3 in DNA: TGTGCCAGCAGCATACAGGGACAGTACTATGGCTACACCTTC. This translates into CASSIQGQYYGYTF. The chain joins TRBV7-8 to TRBJ1-2, with TRBD1 identical over 7 bases. The CDR3 has 14 residues. Unmatched junction bases numbered 6, after V lost 5 bases and J lost 3 bases. CDR1 and CDR2 (germline): SGHVS, FQNEAQ.

Comments on this clone: Germline and junction disagree at one end, which may indicate a read error. The chain combines TRBV2 with TRBJ2-5; D assignment may be TRBD1 or TRBD2 (5 bases each). The CDR3 covers 17 residues. Germline CDR1 SNHLY, CDR2 FYNNEI. CDR3: CASSKATTSGGGETQYF. The CDR3 bases are TGTGCCAGCAGTAAAGCGACTACTAGTGGGGGTGGTGAGACCCAGTACTTC.